This T cell receptor beta chain was sequenced in a study of blood T cell repertoires in COVID-19. Study background: Samples of COVID-19 (acute and convalescent) were obtained from the United States, Italy and Spain.

The protocol was immunoSEQ multiplex PCR, while the TCRdb copy is restricted to in-frame clones and leaves out a portion. This table holds 200,000 or so clones, about nine tenths found once. All enrollees were roughly 18 to 89 years old and from under 25 US areas. The junction had 5 bases not matched to a gene; V was cut back by 3 bases and J by 6 bases. The CDR3 runs 15 residues. Germline V lookup: CDR1 MNHEY, CDR2 SMNVEV (reference sequence). The chain uses TRBV27 and TRBJ1-6; 7 positions agree with TRBD1. Sequencing was done on a sample of PBMCs or T cells enriched from blood (not recorded which). This TCR came from a woman aged 40-49 years with acute COVID-19. CDR3 loop: CASSFGDSPNSPLHF. The CDR3 DNA follows: TGTGCCAGCAGTTTCGGGGACAGTCCTAATTCACCCCTCCACTTT.